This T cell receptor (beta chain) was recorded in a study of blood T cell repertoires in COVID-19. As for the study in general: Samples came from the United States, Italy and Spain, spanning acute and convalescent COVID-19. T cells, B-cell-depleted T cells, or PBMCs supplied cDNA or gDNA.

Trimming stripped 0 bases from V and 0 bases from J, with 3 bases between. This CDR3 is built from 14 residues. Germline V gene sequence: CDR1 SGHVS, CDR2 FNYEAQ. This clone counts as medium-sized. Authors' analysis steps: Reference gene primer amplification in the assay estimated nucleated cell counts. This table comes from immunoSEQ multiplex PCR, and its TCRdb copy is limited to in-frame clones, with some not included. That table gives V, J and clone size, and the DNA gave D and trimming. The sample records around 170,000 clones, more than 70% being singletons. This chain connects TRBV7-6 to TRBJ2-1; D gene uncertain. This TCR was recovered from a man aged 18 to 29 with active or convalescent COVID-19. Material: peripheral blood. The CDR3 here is CASSLASSYNEQFF. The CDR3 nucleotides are TGTGCCAGCAGCTTAGCGAGCTCCTACAATGAGCAGTTCTTC.